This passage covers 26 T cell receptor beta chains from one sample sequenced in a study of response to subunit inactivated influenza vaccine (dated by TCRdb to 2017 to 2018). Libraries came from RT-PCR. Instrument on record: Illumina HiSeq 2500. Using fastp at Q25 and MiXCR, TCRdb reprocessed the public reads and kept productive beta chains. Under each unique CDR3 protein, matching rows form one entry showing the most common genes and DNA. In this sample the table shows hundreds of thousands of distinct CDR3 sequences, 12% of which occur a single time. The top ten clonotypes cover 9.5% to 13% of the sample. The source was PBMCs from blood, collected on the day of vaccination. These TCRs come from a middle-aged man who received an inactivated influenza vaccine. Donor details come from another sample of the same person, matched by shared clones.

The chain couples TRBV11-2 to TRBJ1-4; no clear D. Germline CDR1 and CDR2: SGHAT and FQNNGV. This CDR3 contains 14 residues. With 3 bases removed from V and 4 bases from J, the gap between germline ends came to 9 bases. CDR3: CASSFGVLNEKLFF. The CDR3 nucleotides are TGTGCCAGCAGCTTCGGGGTACTTAATGAAAAACTGTTTTTT.

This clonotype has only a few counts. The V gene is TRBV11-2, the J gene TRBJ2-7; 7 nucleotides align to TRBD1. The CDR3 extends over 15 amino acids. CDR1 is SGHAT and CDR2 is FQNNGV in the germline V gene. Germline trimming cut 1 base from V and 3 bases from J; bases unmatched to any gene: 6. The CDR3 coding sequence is TGTGCCAGCAGCTTAGTGTACAGGGGCGGCTACGAGCAGTACTTC. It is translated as CASSLVYRGGYEQYF.

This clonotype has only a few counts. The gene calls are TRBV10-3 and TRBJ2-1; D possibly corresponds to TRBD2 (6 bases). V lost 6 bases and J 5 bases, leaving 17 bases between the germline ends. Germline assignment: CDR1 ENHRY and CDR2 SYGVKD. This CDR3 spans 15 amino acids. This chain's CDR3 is CAIRDKGTGNNEQFF. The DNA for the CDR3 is TGTGCCATCAGGGATAAAGGGACTGGAAACAATGAGCAGTTCTTC.

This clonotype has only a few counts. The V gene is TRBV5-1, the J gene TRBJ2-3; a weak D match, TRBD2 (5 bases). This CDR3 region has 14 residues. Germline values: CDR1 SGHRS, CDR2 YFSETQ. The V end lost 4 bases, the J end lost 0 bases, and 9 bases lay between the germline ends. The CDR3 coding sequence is TGCGCCAGCAGCCCGGGATTCAGCACAGATACGCAGTATTTT. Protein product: CASSPGFSTDTQYF.

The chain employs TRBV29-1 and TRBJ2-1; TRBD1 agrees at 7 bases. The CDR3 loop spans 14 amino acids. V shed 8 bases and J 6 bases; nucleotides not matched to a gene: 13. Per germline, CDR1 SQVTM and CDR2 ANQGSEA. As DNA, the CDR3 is TGCAGCTCCTTAGGGGACAGCGCCTTCAATGAGCAGTTCTTC. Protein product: CSSLGDSAFNEQFF.

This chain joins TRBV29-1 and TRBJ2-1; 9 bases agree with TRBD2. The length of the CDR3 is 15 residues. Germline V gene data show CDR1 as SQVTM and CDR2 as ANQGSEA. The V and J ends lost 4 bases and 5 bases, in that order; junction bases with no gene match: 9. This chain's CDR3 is CSVGDSGGANNEQFF. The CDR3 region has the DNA TGCAGCGTTGGCGATAGCGGGGGCGCAAACAATGAGCAGTTCTTC.

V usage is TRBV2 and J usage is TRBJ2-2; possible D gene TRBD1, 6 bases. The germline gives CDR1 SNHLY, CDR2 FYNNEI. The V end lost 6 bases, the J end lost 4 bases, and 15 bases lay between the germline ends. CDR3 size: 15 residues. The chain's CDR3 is CASRPQGWGTGELFF. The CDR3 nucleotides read TGTGCCAGCAGACCACAGGGTTGGGGCACCGGGGAGCTGTTTTTT.

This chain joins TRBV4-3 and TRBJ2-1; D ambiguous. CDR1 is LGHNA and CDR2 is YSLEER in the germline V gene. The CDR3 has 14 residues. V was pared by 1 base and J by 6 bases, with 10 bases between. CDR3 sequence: CASSQVAPGNEQFF. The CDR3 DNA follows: TGCGCCAGCAGCCAAGTGGCCCCGGGCAATGAGCAGTTCTTC.

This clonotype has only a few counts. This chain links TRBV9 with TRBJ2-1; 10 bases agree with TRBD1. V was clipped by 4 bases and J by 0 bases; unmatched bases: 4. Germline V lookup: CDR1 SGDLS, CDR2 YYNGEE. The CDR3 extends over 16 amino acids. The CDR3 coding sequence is TGTGCCAGCAGCCCCCGGACAGGGGGCTCCTACAATGAGCAGTTCTTC. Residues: CASSPRTGGSYNEQFF.

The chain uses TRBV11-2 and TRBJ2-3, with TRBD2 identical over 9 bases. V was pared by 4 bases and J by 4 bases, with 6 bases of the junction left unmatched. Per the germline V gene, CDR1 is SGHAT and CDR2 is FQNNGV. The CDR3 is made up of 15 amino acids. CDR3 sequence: CASSWGGGASDTQYF. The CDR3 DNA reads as TGTGCCAGCAGCTGGGGCGGGGGGGCTTCAGATACGCAGTATTTT. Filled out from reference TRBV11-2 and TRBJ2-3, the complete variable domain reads EAGVAQSPRYKIIEKRQSVAFWCNPISGHATLYWYQQILGQGPKLLIQFQNNGVVDDSQLPKDRFSAERLKGVDSTLKIQPAKLEDSAVYLCASSWGGGASDTQYFGPGTRLTVL.

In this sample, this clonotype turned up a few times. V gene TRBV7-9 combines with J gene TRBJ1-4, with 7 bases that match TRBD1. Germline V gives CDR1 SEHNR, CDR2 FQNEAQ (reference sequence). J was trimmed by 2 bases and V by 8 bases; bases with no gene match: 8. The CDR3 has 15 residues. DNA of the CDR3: TGTGCCAGCGCTAGAAAGGGGGCCACTAATGAAAAACTGTTTTTT. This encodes CASARKGATNEKLFF.

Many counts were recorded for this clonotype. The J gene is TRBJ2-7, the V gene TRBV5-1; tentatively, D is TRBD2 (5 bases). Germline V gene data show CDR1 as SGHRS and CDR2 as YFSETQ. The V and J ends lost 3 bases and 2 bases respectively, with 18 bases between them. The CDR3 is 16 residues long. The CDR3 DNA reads TGCGCCAGCAGCTACGACAACGGGGTACCAACCTACGAGCAGTACTTC. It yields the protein CASSYDNGVPTYEQYF.

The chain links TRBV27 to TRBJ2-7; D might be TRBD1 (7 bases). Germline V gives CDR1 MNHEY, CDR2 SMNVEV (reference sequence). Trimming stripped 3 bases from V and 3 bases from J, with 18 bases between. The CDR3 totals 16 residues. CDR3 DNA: TGTGCCAGCAGTTTTATTGGTCAGGGGGGTTTCTACGAGCAGTACTTC. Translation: CASSFIGQGGFYEQYF.

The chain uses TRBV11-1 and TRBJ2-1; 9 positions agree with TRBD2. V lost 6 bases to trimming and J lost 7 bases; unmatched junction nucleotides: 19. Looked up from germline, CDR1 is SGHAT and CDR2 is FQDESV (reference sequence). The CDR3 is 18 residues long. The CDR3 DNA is TGTGCCAGCAGATCCCGCGGGCGGCGGGAGGGGCGAATGAATGAGCAGTTCTTC. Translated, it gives CASRSRGRREGRMNEQFF.

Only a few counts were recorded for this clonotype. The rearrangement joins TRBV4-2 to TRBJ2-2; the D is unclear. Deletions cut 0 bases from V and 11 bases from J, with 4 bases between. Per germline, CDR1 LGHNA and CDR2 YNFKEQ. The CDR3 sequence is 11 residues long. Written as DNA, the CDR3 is TGTGCCAGCAGCCAAGAGCGAGAGCTGTTTTTT. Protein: CASSQERELFF.

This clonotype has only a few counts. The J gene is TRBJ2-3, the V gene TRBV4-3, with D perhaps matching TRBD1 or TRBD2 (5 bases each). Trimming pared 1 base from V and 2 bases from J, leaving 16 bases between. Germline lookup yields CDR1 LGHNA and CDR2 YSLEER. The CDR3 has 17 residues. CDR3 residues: CASSQAASRGATDTQYF. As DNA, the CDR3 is TGCGCCAGCAGCCAAGCTGCCTCCCGAGGGGCCACAGATACGCAGTATTTT.

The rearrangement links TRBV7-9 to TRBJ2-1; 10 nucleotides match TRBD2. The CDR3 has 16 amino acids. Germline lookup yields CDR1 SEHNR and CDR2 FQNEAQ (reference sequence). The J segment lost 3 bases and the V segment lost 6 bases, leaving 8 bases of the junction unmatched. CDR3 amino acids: CASSLRTSGLYNEQFF. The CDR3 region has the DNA TGTGCCAGCAGTTTAAGGACTAGCGGACTCTACAATGAGCAGTTCTTC.

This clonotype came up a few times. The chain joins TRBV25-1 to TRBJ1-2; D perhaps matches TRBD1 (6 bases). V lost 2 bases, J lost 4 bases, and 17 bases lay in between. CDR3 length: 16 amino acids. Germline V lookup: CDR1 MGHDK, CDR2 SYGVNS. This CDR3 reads CASSERLGGRFYGYTF. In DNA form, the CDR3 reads TGTGCCAGCAGTGAACGTTTGGGGGGGCGCTTCTATGGCTACACCTTC.

The CDR3 protein is CASSFSGREQYF. DNA of the CDR3: TGTGCCAGCAGCTTTTCCGGGCGCGAGCAGTACTTC. The rearrangement joins TRBV3-1 to TRBJ2-7; D remains unclear. Trimming pared 5 bases from V and 6 bases from J, leaving 11 bases between. Germline-derived CDR1 and CDR2 are LGHDT and YNNKEL (reference sequence). The CDR3 runs 12 residues.

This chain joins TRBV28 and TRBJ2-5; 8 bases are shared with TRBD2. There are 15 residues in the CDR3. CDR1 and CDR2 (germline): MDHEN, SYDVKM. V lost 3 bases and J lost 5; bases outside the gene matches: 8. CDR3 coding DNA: TGTGCCAGCAGTTTGGGCGGGGGGCATAGGGAGACCCAGTACTTC. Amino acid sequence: CASSLGGGHRETQYF. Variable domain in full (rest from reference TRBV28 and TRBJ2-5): DVKVTQSSRYLVKRTGEKVFLECVQDMDHENMFWYRQDPGLGLRLIYFSYDVKMKEKGDIPEGYSVSREKKERFSLILESASTNQTSMYLCASSLGGGHRETQYFGPGTRLLVL.

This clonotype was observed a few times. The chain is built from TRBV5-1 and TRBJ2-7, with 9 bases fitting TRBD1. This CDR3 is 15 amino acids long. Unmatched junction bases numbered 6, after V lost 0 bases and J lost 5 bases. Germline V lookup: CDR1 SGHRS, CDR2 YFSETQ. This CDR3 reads CASSLGPDRGNEQYF. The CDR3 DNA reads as TGCGCCAGCAGCTTGGGACCCGACAGGGGGAACGAGCAGTACTTC.

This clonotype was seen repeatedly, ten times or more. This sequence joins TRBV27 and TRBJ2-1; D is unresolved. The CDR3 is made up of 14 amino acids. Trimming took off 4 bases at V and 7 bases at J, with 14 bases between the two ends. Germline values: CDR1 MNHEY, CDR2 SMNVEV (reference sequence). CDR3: CASSWSAVRNEQFF. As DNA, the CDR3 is TGTGCCAGCAGTTGGTCAGCTGTGAGGAATGAGCAGTTCTTC.

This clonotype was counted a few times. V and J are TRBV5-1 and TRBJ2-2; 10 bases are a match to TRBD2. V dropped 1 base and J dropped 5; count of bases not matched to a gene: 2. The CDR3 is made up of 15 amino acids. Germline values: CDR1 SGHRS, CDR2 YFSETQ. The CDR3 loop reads CASSLQAGGTGELFF. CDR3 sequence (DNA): TGCGCCAGCAGCTTGCAAGCGGGGGGGACCGGGGAGCTGTTTTTT.

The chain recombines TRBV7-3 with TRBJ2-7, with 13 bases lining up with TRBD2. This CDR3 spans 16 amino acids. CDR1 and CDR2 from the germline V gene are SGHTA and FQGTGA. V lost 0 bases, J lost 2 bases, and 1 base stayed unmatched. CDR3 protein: CASSLTGTSGTYEQYF. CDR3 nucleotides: TGTGCCAGCAGCTTAACCGGGACTAGCGGGACCTACGAGCAGTACTTC.

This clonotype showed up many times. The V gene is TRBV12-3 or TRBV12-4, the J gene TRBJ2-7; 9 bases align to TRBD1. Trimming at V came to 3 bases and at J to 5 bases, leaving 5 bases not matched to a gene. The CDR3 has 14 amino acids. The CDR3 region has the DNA TGTGCCAGCAGTTTGACAGGGGGGGGCCACGAGCAGTACTTC. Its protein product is CASSLTGGGHEQYF.

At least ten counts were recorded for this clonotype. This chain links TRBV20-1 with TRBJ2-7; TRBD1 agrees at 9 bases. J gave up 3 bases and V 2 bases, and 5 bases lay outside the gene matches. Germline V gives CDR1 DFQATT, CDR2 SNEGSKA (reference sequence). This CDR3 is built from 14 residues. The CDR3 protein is CSARSGTGIYEQYF. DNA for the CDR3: TGCAGTGCTAGATCCGGGACAGGGATCTACGAGCAGTACTTC.